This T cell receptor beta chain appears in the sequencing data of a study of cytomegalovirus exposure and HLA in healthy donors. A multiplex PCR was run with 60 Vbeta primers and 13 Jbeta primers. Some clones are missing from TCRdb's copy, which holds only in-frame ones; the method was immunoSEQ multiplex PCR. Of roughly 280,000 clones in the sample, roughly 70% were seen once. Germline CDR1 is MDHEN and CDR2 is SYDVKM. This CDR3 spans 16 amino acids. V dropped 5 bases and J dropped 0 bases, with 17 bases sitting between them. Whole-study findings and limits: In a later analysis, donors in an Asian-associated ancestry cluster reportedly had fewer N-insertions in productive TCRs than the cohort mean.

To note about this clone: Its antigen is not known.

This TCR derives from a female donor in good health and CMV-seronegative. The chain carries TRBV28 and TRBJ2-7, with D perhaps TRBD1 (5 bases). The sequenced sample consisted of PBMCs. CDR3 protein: CASSKLQDIFSYEQYF. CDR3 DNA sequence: TGTGCCAGCAGTAAACTTCAGGACATCTTCTCCTACGAGCAGTACTTC.